One and the same sample provided the 23 T cell receptor beta chains below, sequenced in a study of T cell repertoires in cytomegalovirus infection. No antigens are known for them. TCRdb re-derived calls from the reads in MiXCR, one entry per CDR3 protein. The repertoire holds 100,000 to 150,000 distinct CDR3 sequences, with over 25% as singletons. The sequencing used CD8+ T cells from cultured PBMCs, collected from culture after CMV antigen stimulation. These receptors all come from a human donor in good health (CMV status not recorded). Some clones in this sample may be carry-over from other donors' samples.

This chain uses TRBV27 with TRBJ1-4; 9 nucleotides match TRBD1. The V gene end was trimmed by 6 bases and the J gene end by 8 bases; junction bases not matched to a gene: 13. Germline CDR1 and CDR2: MNHEY and SMNVEV (reference sequence). The CDR3 is 16 residues long. This chain's CDR3 is CASSPSFGDREEKLFF. The CDR3 DNA reads TGTGCCAGCAGCCCTTCGTTTGGGGACAGGGAAGAAAAACTGTTTTTT.

The genes are TRBV6-1 and TRBJ1-1; D ambiguous. Trimming stripped 6 bases from V and 1 base from J, with 9 bases between. This CDR3 spans 13 amino acids. Germline CDR1 is MNHNS and CDR2 is SASEGT. The CDR3 DNA sequence: TGTGCCAGCAGAGAACGGGGGAACACTGAAGCTTTCTTT. It is translated as CASRERGNTEAFF.

This clonotype was counted ten times or more. The chain joins TRBV10-3 to TRBJ1-3; the D is unclear. V dropped 6 bases and J dropped 0 bases, with 6 bases sitting between them. Per germline, CDR1 ENHRY and CDR2 SYGVKD. The CDR3 has 13 residues. The CDR3 loop reads CAIRESSGNTIYF. DNA of the CDR3: TGTGCCATCAGAGAATCCTCTGGAAACACCATATATTTT.

Here the CDR3 reads CSARGWGQAGNSNQPQHF. The DNA of the CDR3 is TGCAGTGCTAGAGGATGGGGACAGGCAGGAAATAGCAATCAGCCCCAGCATTTT. The chain uses TRBV20-1 and TRBJ1-5; TRBD1 matches 8 bases. V gave up 1 base and J gave up 0 bases; unmatched junction bases: 11. This CDR3 region has 18 residues. Germline V lookup: CDR1 DFQATT, CDR2 SNEGSKA (reference sequence).

This clonotype has more than one count but fewer than ten. The chain recombines TRBV4-1 with TRBJ2-2, with D perhaps matching TRBD2 (5 bases). Germline assignment: CDR1 MGHRA and CDR2 YSYEKL. The CDR3 totals 18 residues. Trimming took off 0 bases at V and 4 bases at J, with 18 bases between the two ends. Here the CDR3 reads CASSQELSNPGSTGELFF. The CDR3 coding sequence is TGCGCCAGCAGCCAAGAGCTTTCGAATCCGGGGAGCACCGGGGAGCTGTTTTTT.

Many counts were recorded for this clonotype. The J gene is TRBJ2-7, the V gene TRBV27, with 8 bases fitting TRBD2. Trimming removed 6 bases from V and 0 bases from J; junction bases left unmatched: 10. This CDR3 region has 16 residues. Germline V gene lookup returns CDR1 MNHEY and CDR2 SMNVEV (reference sequence). The CDR3 DNA reads TGTGCCAGCAGCCAGGCGGGAGGATGGAGCTCCTACGAGCAGTACTTC. Translating gives CASSQAGGWSSYEQYF.

The chain uses TRBV25-1 and TRBJ2-5, with D perhaps matching TRBD1 or TRBD2 (5 bases each). CDR1 is MGHDK and CDR2 is SYGVNS in the germline V gene. V gave up 9 bases and J gave up 2 bases, with 10 bases separating them. The CDR3 is 12 amino acids. CDR3 in amino acids: CASVRGQETQYF. The DNA for the CDR3 is TGTGCCAGTGTGAGGGGTCAAGAGACCCAGTACTTC.

The DNA for the CDR3 is TGTGCCATCAGTGAGACAGGGGGCCTCACCGTGAATGAAAAACTGTTTTTT. Translation: CAISETGGLTVNEKLFF. The rearrangement uses TRBV10-3 and TRBJ1-4; 9 bases align to TRBD1. Unmatched junction bases numbered 9, after V lost 2 bases and J lost 5 bases. In germline, CDR1 is ENHRY, CDR2 SYGVKD. The CDR3 extends over 17 amino acids.

V gene TRBV12-3 or TRBV12-4 combines with J gene TRBJ2-3; TRBD1 matches at 9 bases. V lost 6 bases to trimming and J lost 4 bases; unmatched junction nucleotides: 20. The CDR3 is made up of 19 amino acids. This CDR3 is CASSPAGTGLRGHPDTQYF. The DNA for the CDR3 is TGTGCCAGCAGCCCTGCCGGGACAGGGTTGAGGGGGCACCCAGATACGCAGTATTTT.

V and J are TRBV19 and TRBJ1-1; perhaps TRBD1 as D (6 bases). Trimming removed 6 bases from V and 1 base from J, with 12 bases in between. Germline lookup yields CDR1 LNHDA and CDR2 SQIVND (reference sequence). The CDR3 covers 14 residues. In DNA, the CDR3 is TGTGCCAGTAGCCTGACAGGAAGGAACACTGAAGCTTTCTTT. Protein: CASSLTGRNTEAFF.

The chain combines TRBV28 with TRBJ2-4, with 7 bases that match TRBD2. CDR3 size: 14 residues. V dropped 2 bases and J dropped 5; count of bases not matched to a gene: 3. The germline V gene has CDR1 MDHEN and CDR2 SYDVKM. The CDR3 DNA is TGTGCCAGCAGTTTACGGCTAGCGGAAAACATTCAGTACTTC. Residues: CASSLRLAENIQYF.

This clonotype was counted ten times or more. The chain combines TRBV6-5 with TRBJ2-1; D not certain. Trimming stripped 1 base from V and 4 bases from J, with 17 bases between. Germline CDR1 reads MNHEY; CDR2 reads SVGAGI. This CDR3 has 17 residues. CDR3 in amino acids: CASSYFAGTEKYNEQFF. The CDR3 DNA is TGTGCCAGCAGTTACTTTGCAGGCACAGAAAAATACAATGAGCAGTTCTTC.

The chain employs TRBV6-4 and TRBJ2-1, with D unresolved. The V gene's germline CDR1 is MRHNA and CDR2 SNTAGT. The V end was cut by 6 bases, the J end by 0 bases, with 12 bases between. This CDR3 region has 15 residues. CDR3 bases: TGTGCCAGCAGACGGACCTTTGCCTCCTACAATGAGCAGTTCTTC. Protein sequence: CASRRTFASYNEQFF.

V gene TRBV7-9 combines with J gene TRBJ2-1; TRBD1 aligns across 10 bases. The CDR3 runs 15 residues. Unmatched junction bases numbered 5, after V lost 5 bases and J lost 4 bases. CDR1 is SEHNR and CDR2 is FQNEAQ in the germline V gene (reference sequence). This chain's CDR3 is CASSPDRGPYNEQFF. In nucleotides, the CDR3 is TGTGCCAGCAGCCCCGACAGGGGGCCTTACAATGAGCAGTTCTTC.

The chain links TRBV25-1 to TRBJ2-7; 11 positions match TRBD2. Germline lookup yields CDR1 MGHDK and CDR2 SYGVNS. The CDR3 is 17 residues long. The J segment lost 1 base and the V segment lost 1 base, leaving 6 bases of the junction unmatched. The CDR3 nucleotides are TGTGCCAGCAGTGAATTTTGGGGGACTAGCGGTTCCTACGAGCAGTACTTC. Translated: CASSEFWGTSGSYEQYF.

In its sample, this clonotype was seen many times. This sequence joins TRBV7-6 and TRBJ2-1; D might be TRBD1 (7 bases). Germline V gene data show CDR1 as SGHVS and CDR2 as FNYEAQ. The CDR3 is made up of 17 amino acids. Trimming left V 5 bases short and J 1 base short, with 18 bases between. Here the CDR3 reads CASSAQGGRDSYNEQFF. CDR3 DNA: TGTGCCAGCAGCGCCCAGGGGGGCAGGGATTCCTACAATGAGCAGTTCTTC.

The V gene is TRBV7-9, the J gene TRBJ2-1, with 7 bases matching TRBD1. The V gene's germline CDR1 is SEHNR and CDR2 FQNEAQ (reference sequence). Germline trimming cut 5 bases from V and 0 bases from J; bases unmatched to any gene: 19. The CDR3 is 20 amino acids. The CDR3 region has the DNA TGTGCCAGCAGCGGCTGGGGTAGGGCCTTGGGGGACAGCTCCTACAATGAGCAGTTCTTC. The encoded protein is CASSGWGRALGDSSYNEQFF. Complete variable domain (other parts from reference TRBV7-9 and TRBJ2-1): DTGVSQNPRHKITKRGQNVTFRCDPISEHNRLYWYRQTLGQGPEFLTYFQNEAQLEKSRLLSDRFSAERPKGSFSTLEIQRTEQGDSAMYLCASSGWGRALGDSSYNEQFFGPGTRLTVL.

This clonotype showed up just a few times. The chain is built from TRBV6-8 and TRBJ2-2, with D possibly TRBD2 on 5 matching bases. The germline gives CDR1 MNHGY, CDR2 SAAAGT. V was trimmed by 0 bases and J by 0 bases, leaving 8 bases between them. The length of the CDR3 is 16 residues. The CDR3 spells CASSYSAVPNTGELFF. Written as DNA, the CDR3 is TGTGCCAGCAGTTACTCAGCGGTACCGAACACCGGGGAGCTGTTTTTT.

In this sample, this clonotype turned up a few times. The chain is built from TRBV7-6 and TRBJ2-5, with D perhaps matching TRBD1 or TRBD2 (5 bases each). Germline-derived CDR1 and CDR2 are SGHVS and FNYEAQ. Trimming cost V 1 base and J 2 bases, with 14 bases left between them. This CDR3 is 16 amino acids long. Written as DNA, the CDR3 is TGTGCCAGCAGCTTAGAGGTGTCAGGGAGACAAGAGACCCAGTACTTC. Protein product: CASSLEVSGRQETQYF.

The V and J genes are TRBV19 and TRBJ2-1; D gene uncertain. V was pared by 4 bases and J by 8 bases, with 15 bases between. The CDR3 consists of 14 residues. In germline, CDR1 is LNHDA, CDR2 SQIVND (reference sequence). The CDR3 loop reads CASSKPEGHDEQFF. The CDR3 bases are TGTGCCAGTAGTAAACCCGAAGGGCACGATGAGCAGTTCTTC.

The table lists this clonotype with many counts. The gene calls are TRBV7-2 and TRBJ2-3; D unclear. The V and J ends lost 4 bases and 0 bases respectively, with 17 bases between them. CDR3 length: 17 amino acids. The V gene's germline CDR1 is SGHTA and CDR2 FQGNSA. CDR3 sequence (DNA): TGTGCCAGCAGCTCACCCCTTGCGGATGCTAGCACAGATACGCAGTATTTT. This sequence encodes CASSSPLADASTDTQYF.

The V and J genes are TRBV11-2 and TRBJ1-1, with 7 bases that match TRBD1. Trimming removed 0 bases from V and 5 bases from J; junction bases left unmatched: 3. This CDR3 region has 14 residues. The germline CDR1 and CDR2 sequences are SGHAT and FQNNGV. CDR3 DNA sequence: TGTGCCAGCAGCTTAGATGCAGGGGGGACTGAAGCTTTCTTT. This encodes CASSLDAGGTEAFF.

The genes are TRBV7-8 and TRBJ2-7; 7 nucleotides align to TRBD1. The CDR3 extends over 13 amino acids. CDR1 is SGHVS and CDR2 is FQNEAQ in the germline V gene. V shed 2 bases, J shed 5 bases, and the junction held 3 bases outside the gene matches. The CDR3 nucleotides read TGTGCCAGCAGCTTAAACAGGGGAAACGAGCAGTACTTC. Protein product: CASSLNRGNEQYF.